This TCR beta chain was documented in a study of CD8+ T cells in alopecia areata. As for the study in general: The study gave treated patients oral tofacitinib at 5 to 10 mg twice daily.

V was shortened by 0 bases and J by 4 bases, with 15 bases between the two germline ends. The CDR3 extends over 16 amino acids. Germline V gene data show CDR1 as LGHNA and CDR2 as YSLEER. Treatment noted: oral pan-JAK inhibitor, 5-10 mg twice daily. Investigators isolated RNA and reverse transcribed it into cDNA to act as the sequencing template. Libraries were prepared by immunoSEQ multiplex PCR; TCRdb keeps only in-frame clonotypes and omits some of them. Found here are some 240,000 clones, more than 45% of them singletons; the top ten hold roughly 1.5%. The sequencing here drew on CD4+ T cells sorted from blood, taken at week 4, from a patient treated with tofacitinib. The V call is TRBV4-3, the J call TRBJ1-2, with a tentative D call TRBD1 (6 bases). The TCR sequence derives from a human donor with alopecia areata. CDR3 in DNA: TGCGCCAGCAGCCAAGAGGTAACCACAGGGCTCTATGGCTACACCTTC. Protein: CASSQEVTTGLYGYTF.